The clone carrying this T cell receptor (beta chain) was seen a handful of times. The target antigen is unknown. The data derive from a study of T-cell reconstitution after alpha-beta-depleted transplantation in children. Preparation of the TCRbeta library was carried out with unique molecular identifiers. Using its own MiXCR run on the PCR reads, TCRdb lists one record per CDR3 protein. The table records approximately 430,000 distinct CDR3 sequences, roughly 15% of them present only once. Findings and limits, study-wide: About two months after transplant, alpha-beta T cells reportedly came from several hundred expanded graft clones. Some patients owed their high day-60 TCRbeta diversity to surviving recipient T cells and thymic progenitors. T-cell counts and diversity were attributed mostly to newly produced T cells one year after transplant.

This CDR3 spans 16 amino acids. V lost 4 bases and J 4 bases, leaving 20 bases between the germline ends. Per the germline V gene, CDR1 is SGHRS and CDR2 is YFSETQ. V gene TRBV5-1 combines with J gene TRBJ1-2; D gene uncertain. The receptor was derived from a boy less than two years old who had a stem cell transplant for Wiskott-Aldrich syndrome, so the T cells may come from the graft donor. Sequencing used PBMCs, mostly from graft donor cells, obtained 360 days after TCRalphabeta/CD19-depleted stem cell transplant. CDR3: CASSMEGSSKSYGYTF. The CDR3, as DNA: TGCGCCAGCAGCATGGAGGGATCGTCAAAGAGCTATGGCTACACCTTC.